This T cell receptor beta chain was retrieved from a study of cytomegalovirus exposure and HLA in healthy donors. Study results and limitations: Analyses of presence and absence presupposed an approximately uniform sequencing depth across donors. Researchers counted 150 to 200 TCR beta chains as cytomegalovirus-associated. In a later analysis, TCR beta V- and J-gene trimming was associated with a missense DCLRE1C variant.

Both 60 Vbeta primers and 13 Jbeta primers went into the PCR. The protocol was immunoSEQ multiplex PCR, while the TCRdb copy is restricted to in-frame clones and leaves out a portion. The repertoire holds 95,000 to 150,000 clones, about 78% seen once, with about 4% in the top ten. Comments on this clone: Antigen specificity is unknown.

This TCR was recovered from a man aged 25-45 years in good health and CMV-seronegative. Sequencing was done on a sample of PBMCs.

CDR3 sequence reads: CASSGTANEKLFF. As DNA, the CDR3 is TGTGCCAGTAGCGGGACGGCGAATGAAAAACTGTTTTTT. This chain joins TRBV2 and TRBJ1-4; D perhaps matches TRBD1 (5 bases). The CDR3 length is 13 residues. In germline, CDR1 is SNHLY, CDR2 FYNNEI. V lost 9 bases to trimming and J lost 5 bases, with 13 bases between them.